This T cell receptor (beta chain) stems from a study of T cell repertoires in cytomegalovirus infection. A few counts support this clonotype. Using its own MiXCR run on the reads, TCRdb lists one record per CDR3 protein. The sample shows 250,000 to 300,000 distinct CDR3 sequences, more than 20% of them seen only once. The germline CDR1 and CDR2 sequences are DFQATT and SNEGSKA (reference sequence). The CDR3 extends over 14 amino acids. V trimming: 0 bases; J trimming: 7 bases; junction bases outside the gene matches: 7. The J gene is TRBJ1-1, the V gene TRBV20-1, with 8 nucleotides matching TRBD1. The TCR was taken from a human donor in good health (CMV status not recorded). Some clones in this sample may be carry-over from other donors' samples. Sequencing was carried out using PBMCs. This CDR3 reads CSARDRQGAGEAFF. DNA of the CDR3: TGCAGTGCTAGAGATCGGCAGGGGGCAGGTGAAGCTTTCTTT.